Shown below are 14 T cell receptor beta chains from a single sample sequenced in a study of T-cell memory formation after mild COVID-19. One entry per CDR3 protein, called by TCRdb with MiXCR from the 5' RACE reads. The data show about 240,000 distinct CDR3 sequences, approximately 9% seen once. The sequencing sample was made of PBMCs or a T cell subset sorted from them (not recorded which). The source of these receptors is a man between 18 and 35 years old who had mild COVID-19 (a few samples of this study predate the infection). Cell type and time point are not known.

This clonotype came up a few times. This chain joins TRBV14 and TRBJ2-1; D unclear. V lost 1 base, J lost 4 bases, and 17 bases lay in between. Germline values: CDR1 SGHDN, CDR2 FVKESK. The CDR3 runs 17 residues. CDR3 bases: TGTGCCAGCAGCCAAGGAGCGAGGCCCTACTTGTACAATGAGCAGTTCTTC. It translates to CASSQGARPYLYNEQFF. Drawing the rest from reference TRBV14 and TRBJ2-1, the complete variable domain is EAGVTQFPSHSVIEKGQTVTLRCDPISGHDNLYWYRRVMGKEIKFLLHFVKESKQDESGMPNNRFLAERTGGTYSTLKVQPAELEDSGVYFCASSQGARPYLYNEQFFGPGTRLTVL.

This clonotype was counted at least ten times. The chain employs TRBV5-1 and TRBJ2-3; 7 bases match TRBD1. The CDR3 extends over 15 amino acids. V lost 6 bases and J lost 0; bases outside the gene matches: 7. From germline, CDR1 is SGHRS and CDR2 YFSETQ. The CDR3 sequence is CASTSGTVSTDTQYF. CDR3 nucleotide sequence: TGCGCCAGCACCTCCGGGACAGTAAGCACAGATACGCAGTATTTT.

This clonotype was seen repeatedly, ten times or more. This chain uses TRBV9 with TRBJ2-1, with TRBD2 matching 14 bases. The CDR3 is 20 residues long. Per the germline V gene, CDR1 is SGDLS and CDR2 is YYNGEE. V was pared by 4 bases and J by 0 bases, with 12 bases of the junction left unmatched. Here the CDR3 reads CASSSADGTSGSRSYNEQFF. The CDR3 nucleotides are TGTGCCAGCAGCTCCGCCGATGGGACTAGCGGGAGTCGCTCCTACAATGAGCAGTTCTTC.

In this sample, this clonotype turned up a few times. J is TRBJ2-5 and V is TRBV11-1, with TRBD2 as a possible D gene (5 bases). V shed 3 bases and J shed 5 bases, with 16 bases lying between them. The length of the CDR3 is 15 residues. Germline CDR1 and CDR2: SGHAT and FQDESV (reference sequence). In DNA form, the CDR3 reads TGTGCCAGCAGCTTGATTGGCCAACGAGGGGAGACCCAGTACTTC. Translation: CASSLIGQRGETQYF.

This clonotype has ten or more counts. V and J are TRBV21-1 and TRBJ1-3; the DNA was not used to check the table's D call, TRBD1. TRBV21-1 is a pseudogene segment. The CDR3 runs 15 residues. This CDR3 reads CASSARGTVGNTIYF. CDR3 in DNA: TGTGCCAGCAGCGCGCGGGGGACCGTTGGAAACACCATATATTTT.

Only a few counts were recorded for this clonotype. V usage is TRBV5-6 and J usage is TRBJ2-1; the match to TRBD1 covers 9 bases. The germline V gene has CDR1 SGHDT and CDR2 YYEEEE. The ends lost 0 bases at V and 4 bases at J; junction bases unmatched: 11. This CDR3 comprises 18 residues. The DNA for the CDR3 is TGTGCCAGCAGCTTGGTCCTGGGGGACAGGGCGAAGTACAATGAGCAGTTCTTC. Its protein is CASSLVLGDRAKYNEQFF. Based on the CDR3 plus reference TRBV5-6 and TRBJ2-1, the full variable domain is DAGVTQSPTHLIKTRGQQVTLRCSPKSGHDTVSWYQQALGQGPQFIFQYYEEEERQRGNFPDRFSGHQFPNYSSELNVNALLLGDSALYLCASSLVLGDRAKYNEQFFGPGTRLTVL.

This clonotype was seen many times. The rearrangement uses TRBV5-1 and TRBJ2-3, with D uncertain. The CDR3 has 14 amino acids. Trimming left V 0 bases short and J 3 bases short, with 8 bases between. The germline V gene has CDR1 SGHRS and CDR2 YFSETQ. The CDR3 region has the DNA TGCGCCAGCAGCTTGGAGGGATTAACAGATACGCAGTATTTT. This codes for CASSLEGLTDTQYF.

This clonotype turned up a few times. The V and J genes are TRBV29-1 and TRBJ1-4, with 7 bases aligning to TRBD1. The germline gives CDR1 SQVTM, CDR2 ANQGSEA. CDR3 size: 15 residues. V shed 5 bases and J 0 bases; nucleotides not matched to a gene: 6. The CDR3 DNA sequence: TGCAGCGTTAGGGACAGCGCCGCAACTAATGAAAAACTGTTTTTT. Translation gives CSVRDSAATNEKLFF. Together with reference TRBV29-1 and TRBJ1-4, the CDR3 gives the full variable domain: SAVISQKPSRDICQRGTSLTIQCQVDSQVTMMFWYRQQPGQSLTLIATANQGSEATYESGFVIDKFPISRPNLTFSTLTVSNMSPEDSSIYLCSVRDSAATNEKLFFGSGTQLSVL.

This clonotype was seen only a few times. The chain combines TRBV5-4 with TRBJ2-5; tentatively, D is TRBD1 (5 bases). The germline gives CDR1 SGHNT, CDR2 YYREEE (reference sequence). The CDR3 length is 14 residues. Trimming pared 2 bases from V and 1 base from J, leaving 9 bases between. As DNA, the CDR3 is TGTGCCAGCAGCTTAGACAGCCTCCAAGAGACCCAGTACTTC. Protein product: CASSLDSLQETQYF.

The chain couples TRBV7-9 to TRBJ2-3; 7 bases agree with TRBD2. The CDR3 loop spans 18 amino acids. V shed 5 bases, J shed 0 bases, and the junction held 14 bases outside the gene matches. Germline CDR1 reads SEHNR; CDR2 reads FQNEAQ (reference sequence). The CDR3 coding sequence is TGTGCCAGCAGCGGACGGTGGCGACTAGCAGCCAGCACAGATACGCAGTATTTT. Encoded protein: CASSGRWRLAASTDTQYF. The entire variable domain, with the rest obtained from reference TRBV7-9 and TRBJ2-3, is as follows: DTGVSQNPRHKITKRGQNVTFRCDPISEHNRLYWYRQTLGQGPEFLTYFQNEAQLEKSRLLSDRFSAERPKGSFSTLEIQRTEQGDSAMYLCASSGRWRLAASTDTQYFGPGTRLTVL.

The chain has TRBV5-6 and TRBJ2-5; D is perhaps TRBD1 (6 bases). The CDR3 spans 13 residues. Between the trimmed V and J ends, which lost 2 bases and 5 bases, there was a span of 10 bases. Germline V lookup: CDR1 SGHDT, CDR2 YYEEEE. CDR3 loop: CASSLMGAETQYF. DNA for the CDR3: TGTGCCAGCAGCTTAATGGGGGCGGAGACCCAGTACTTC.

This chain connects TRBV5-1 to TRBJ1-2; no reliable D call. The CDR3 sequence is 13 residues long. Looked up from germline, CDR1 is SGHRS and CDR2 is YFSETQ. V was trimmed by 4 bases and J by 6 bases, leaving 13 bases between them. The CDR3, as DNA: TGCGCCAGCAGCCTCCGGGATGATGATGGCTACACCTTC. Its translation is CASSLRDDDGYTF. Full variable domain (missing parts from reference TRBV5-1 and TRBJ1-2): KAGVTQTPRYLIKTRGQQVTLSCSPISGHRSVSWYQQTPGQGLQFLFEYFSETQRNKGNFPGRFSGRQFSNSRSEMNVSTLELGDSALYLCASSLRDDDGYTFGSGTRLTVV.

This clonotype was recorded a few times. CDR3 DNA: TGCGCCAGCAGCTCTAGCGAGGAAGAGACCCAGTACTTC. Translating it yields CASSSSEEETQYF. V gene TRBV5-1 combines with J gene TRBJ2-5; D possibly corresponds to TRBD2 (6 bases). V lost 3 bases to trimming and J lost 3 bases, with 9 bases between them. The CDR3 covers 13 residues. Germline V lookup: CDR1 SGHRS, CDR2 YFSETQ.

V usage is TRBV12-3 or TRBV12-4 and J usage is TRBJ2-7; 9 bases align to TRBD2. There are 18 residues in the CDR3. Unmatched junction bases numbered 14, after V lost 5 bases and J lost 0 bases. CDR3 sequence: CASSPLPELAGVSYEQYF. CDR3 bases: TGTGCCAGCAGTCCGTTGCCGGAGTTAGCGGGGGTCTCCTACGAGCAGTACTTC.